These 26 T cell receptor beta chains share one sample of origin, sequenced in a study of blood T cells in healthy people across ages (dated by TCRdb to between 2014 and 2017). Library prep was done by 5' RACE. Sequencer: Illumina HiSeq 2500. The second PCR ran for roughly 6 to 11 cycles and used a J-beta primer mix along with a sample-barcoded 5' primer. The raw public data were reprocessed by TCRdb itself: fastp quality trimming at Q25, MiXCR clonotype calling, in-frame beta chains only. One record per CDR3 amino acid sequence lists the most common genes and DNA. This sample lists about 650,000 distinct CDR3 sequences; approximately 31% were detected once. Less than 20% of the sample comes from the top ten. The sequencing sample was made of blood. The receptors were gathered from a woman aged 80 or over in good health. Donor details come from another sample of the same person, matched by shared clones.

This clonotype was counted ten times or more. The CDR3 DNA sequence: TGTGCCAGCAGTTACGACCCCTTAACTGAAGCTTTCTTT. Protein sequence: CASSYDPLTEAFF. J is TRBJ1-1 and V is TRBV6-5; the D is unclear. V dropped 2 bases and J dropped 5 bases, with 9 bases sitting between them. The CDR3 contains 13 residues. Germline assignment: CDR1 MNHEY and CDR2 SVGAGI.

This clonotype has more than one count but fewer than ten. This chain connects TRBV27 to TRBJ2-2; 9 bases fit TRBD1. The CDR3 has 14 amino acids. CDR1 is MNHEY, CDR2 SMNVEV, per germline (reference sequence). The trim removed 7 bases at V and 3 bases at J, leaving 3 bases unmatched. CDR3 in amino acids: CASTRQGDTGELFF. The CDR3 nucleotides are TGTGCCAGCACCAGACAGGGGGACACCGGGGAGCTGTTTTTT.

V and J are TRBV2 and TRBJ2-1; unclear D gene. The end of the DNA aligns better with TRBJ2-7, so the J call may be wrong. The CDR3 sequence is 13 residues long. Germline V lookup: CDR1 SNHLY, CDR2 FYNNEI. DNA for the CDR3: TGTGCCAGCAGTGAAGGCTGGACCTACGAGCAGTACTTC. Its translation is CASSEGWTYEQYF.

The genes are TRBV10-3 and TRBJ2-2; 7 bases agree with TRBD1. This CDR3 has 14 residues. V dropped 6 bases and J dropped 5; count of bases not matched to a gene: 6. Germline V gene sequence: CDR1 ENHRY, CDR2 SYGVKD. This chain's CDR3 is CAIRGQGETGELFF. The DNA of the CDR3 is TGTGCCATCAGGGGGCAGGGGGAGACCGGGGAGCTGTTTTTT.

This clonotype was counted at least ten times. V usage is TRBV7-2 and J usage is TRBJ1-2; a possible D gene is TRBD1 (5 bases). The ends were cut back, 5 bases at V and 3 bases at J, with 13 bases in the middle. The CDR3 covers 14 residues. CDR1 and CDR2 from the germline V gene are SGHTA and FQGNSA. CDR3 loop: CASSPPGGYYGYTF. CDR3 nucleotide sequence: TGTGCCAGCAGCCCCCCTGGGGGGTACTATGGCTACACCTTC.

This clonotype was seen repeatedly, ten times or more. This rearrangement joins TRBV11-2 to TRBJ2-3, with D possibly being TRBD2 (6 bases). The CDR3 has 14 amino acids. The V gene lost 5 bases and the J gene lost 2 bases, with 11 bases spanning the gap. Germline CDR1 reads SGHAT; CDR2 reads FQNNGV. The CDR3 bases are TGTGCCAGCAGCGCGGGGATTTACACAGATACGCAGTATTTT. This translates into CASSAGIYTDTQYF. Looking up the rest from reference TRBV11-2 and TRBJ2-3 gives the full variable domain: EAGVAQSPRYKIIEKRQSVAFWCNPISGHATLYWYQQILGQGPKLLIQFQNNGVVDDSQLPKDRFSAERLKGVDSTLKIQPAKLEDSAVYLCASSAGIYTDTQYFGPGTRLTVL.

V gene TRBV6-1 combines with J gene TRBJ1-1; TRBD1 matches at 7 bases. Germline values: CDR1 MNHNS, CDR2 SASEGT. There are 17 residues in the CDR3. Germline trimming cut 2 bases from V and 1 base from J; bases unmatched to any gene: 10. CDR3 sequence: CASSESGWGQRNTEAFF. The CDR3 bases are TGTGCCAGCAGTGAAAGTGGCTGGGGACAGAGGAACACTGAAGCTTTCTTT.

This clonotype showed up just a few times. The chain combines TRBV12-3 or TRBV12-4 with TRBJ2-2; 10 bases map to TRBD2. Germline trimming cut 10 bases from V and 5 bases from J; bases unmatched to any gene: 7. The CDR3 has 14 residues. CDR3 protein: CATRGLAQTGELFF. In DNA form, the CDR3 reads TGTGCCACAAGGGGACTAGCGCAGACCGGGGAGCTGTTTTTT.

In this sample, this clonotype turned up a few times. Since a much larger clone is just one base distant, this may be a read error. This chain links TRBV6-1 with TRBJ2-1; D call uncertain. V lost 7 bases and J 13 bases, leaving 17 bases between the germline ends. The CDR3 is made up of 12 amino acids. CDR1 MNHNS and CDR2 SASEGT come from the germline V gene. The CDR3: CASTLWRETQFF. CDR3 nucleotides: TGTGCCAGCACGCTTTGGCGCGAGACCCAGTTCTTC.

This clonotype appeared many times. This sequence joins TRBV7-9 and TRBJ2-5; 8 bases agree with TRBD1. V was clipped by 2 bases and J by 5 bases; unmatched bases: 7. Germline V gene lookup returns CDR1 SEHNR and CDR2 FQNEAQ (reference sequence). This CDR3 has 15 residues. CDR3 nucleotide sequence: TGTGCCAGCAGCTTAAGCCAGGGGGCGTCCGAGACCCAGTACTTC. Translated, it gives CASSLSQGASETQYF.

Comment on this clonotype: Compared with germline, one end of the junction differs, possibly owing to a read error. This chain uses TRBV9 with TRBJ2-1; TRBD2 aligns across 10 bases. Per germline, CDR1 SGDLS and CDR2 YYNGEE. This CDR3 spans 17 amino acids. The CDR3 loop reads CAGSAAPSGGEYNEQFF. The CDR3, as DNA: TGTGCCGGCAGCGCCGCCCCTAGCGGGGGAGAATACAATGAGCAGTTCTTC.

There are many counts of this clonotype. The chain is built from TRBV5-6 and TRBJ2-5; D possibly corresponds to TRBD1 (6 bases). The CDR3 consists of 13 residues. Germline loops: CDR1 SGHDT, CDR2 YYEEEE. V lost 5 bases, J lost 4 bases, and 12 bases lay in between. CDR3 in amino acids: CASSSYRVETQYF. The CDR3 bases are TGTGCCAGCAGTTCGTACAGGGTAGAGACCCAGTACTTC.

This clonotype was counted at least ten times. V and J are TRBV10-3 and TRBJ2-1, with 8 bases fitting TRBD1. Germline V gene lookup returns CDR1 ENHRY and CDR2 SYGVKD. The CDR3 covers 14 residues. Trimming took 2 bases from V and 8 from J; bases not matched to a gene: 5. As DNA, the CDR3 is TGTGCCATCAGTGAGGGACAGGGCGGCGATGAGCAGTTCTTC. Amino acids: CAISEGQGGDEQFF.

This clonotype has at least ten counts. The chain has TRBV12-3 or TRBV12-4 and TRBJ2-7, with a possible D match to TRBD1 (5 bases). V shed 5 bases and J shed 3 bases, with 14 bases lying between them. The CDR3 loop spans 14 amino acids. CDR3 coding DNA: TGTGCCAGCAGTCAGGGCCTAATTATCTACGAGCAGTACTTC. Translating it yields CASSQGLIIYEQYF.

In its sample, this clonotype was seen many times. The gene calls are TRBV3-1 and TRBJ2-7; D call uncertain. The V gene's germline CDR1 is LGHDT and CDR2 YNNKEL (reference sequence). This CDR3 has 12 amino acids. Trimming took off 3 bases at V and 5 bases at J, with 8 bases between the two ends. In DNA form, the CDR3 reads TGTGCCAGCAGCCATTGGGGTAACGAGCAGTACTTC. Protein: CASSHWGNEQYF.

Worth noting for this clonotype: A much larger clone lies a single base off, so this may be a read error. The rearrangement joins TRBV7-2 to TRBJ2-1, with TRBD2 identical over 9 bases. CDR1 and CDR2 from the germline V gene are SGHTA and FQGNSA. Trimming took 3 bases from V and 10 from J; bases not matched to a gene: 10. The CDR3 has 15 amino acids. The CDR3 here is CASSFCPAGGLEQFF. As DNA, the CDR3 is TGTGCCAGCAGCTTCTGCCCAGCGGGGGGTTTGGAGCAGTTCTTC.

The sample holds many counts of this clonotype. CDR3 DNA: TGTGCCACCAGTGATTTGCGGGGGGGAACTAGCACAGATACGCAGTATTTT. This encodes CATSDLRGGTSTDTQYF. The rearrangement links TRBV24-1 to TRBJ2-3; TRBD2 matches 8 bases. The J segment lost 0 bases and the V segment lost 0 bases, leaving 4 bases of the junction unmatched. This CDR3 has 17 amino acids. The V gene's germline CDR1 is KGHDR and CDR2 SFDVKD.

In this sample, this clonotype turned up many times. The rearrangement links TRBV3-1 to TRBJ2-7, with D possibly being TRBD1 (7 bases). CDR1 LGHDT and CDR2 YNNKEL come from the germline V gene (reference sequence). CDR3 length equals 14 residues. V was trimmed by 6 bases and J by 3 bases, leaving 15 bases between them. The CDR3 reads CASSSSQGGYEQYF. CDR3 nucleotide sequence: TGTGCCAGCAGTTCGTCGCAGGGGGGCTACGAGCAGTACTTC.

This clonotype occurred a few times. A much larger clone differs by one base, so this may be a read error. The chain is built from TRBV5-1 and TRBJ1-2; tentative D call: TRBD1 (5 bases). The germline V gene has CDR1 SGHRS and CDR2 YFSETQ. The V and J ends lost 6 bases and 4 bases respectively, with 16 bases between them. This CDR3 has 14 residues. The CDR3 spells CASTGDGGGYGYTF. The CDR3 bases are TGCGCCAGCACCGGGGACGGAGGAGGCTATGGCTACACCTTC.

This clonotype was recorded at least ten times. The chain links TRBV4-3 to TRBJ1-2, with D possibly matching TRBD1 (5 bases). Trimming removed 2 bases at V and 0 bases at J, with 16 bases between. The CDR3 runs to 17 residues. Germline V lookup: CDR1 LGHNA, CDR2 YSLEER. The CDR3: CASSQLAGGETNYGYTF. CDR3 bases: TGCGCCAGCAGCCAACTGGCTGGGGGAGAAACTAACTATGGCTACACCTTC.

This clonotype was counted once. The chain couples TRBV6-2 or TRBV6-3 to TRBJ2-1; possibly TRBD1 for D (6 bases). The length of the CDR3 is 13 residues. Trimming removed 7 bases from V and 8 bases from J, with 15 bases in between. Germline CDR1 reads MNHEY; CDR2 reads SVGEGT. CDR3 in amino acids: CASNDRLKDEQFF. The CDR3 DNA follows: TGTGCCAGCAACGACAGGCTTAAGGATGAGCAGTTCTTC.

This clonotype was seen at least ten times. The CDR3 DNA reads TGTGCCAGCAGCGCCGGGCAGACCCAGTACTTC. Protein: CASSAGQTQYF. The chain is built from TRBV9 and TRBJ2-5, with D hard to call. Looked up from germline, CDR1 is SGDLS and CDR2 is YYNGEE. The CDR3 runs to 11 residues. The germline V and J ends were trimmed by 3 bases and 6 bases, with 6 bases remaining between them.

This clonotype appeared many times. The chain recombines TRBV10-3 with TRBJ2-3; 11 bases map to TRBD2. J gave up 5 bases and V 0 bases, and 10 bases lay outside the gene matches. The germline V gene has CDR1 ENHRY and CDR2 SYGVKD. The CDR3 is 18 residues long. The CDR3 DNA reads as TGTGCCATCAGTGAGTCGACTAGCGGGGCCCTATGGGAAGATACGCAGTATTTT. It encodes CAISESTSGALWEDTQYF.

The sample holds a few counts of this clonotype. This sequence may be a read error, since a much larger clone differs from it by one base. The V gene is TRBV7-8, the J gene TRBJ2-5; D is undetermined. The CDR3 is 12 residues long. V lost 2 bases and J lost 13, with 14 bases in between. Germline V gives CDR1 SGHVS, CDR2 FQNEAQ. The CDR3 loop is CASSLTQVPRYF. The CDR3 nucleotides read TGTGCCAGCAGCTTAACCCAGGTCCCCAGGTACTTC.

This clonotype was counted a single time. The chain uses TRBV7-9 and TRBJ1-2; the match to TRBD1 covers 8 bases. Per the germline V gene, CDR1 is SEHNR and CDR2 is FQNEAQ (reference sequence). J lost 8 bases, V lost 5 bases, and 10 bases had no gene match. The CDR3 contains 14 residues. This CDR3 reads CASSQVGQGSGYTF. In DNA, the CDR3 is TGTGCCAGCAGCCAAGTAGGACAGGGAAGCGGCTACACCTTC.

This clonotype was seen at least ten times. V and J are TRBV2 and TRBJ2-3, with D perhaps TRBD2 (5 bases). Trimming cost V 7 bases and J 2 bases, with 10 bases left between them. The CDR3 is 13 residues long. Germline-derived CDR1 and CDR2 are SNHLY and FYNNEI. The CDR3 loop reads CASTPSSTDTQYF. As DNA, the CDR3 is TGTGCCAGCACCCCTAGCTCCACAGATACGCAGTATTTT.